The source of this T cell receptor (beta chain) is a study of blood T cell repertoires in COVID-19. About the study: Whether acute or convalescent, the COVID-19 samples came from the United States, Italy and Spain. PBMCs, B-cell-depleted T cells, or T cells provided the cDNA or gDNA that made up the material.

Original processing notes: Counts of nucleated cells, estimated from reference gene primer amplification, were obtained. Produced via immunoSEQ multiplex PCR; TCRdb's table is partial and in-frame only. The V and J calls and clone size were taken over from that table, and D and trimming were inferred from the DNA. Here the sample spans approximately 150,000 clones, 87% being singletons. V was clipped by 7 bases and J by 8 bases, with 12 bases between them. The CDR3 loop spans 13 amino acids. The sample comprised peripheral blood. This sequence originates from a human donor in a cohort sampled during active COVID-19. The rearrangement uses TRBV12-3 or TRBV12-4 and TRBJ1-6, with D unclear. In DNA, the CDR3 is TGTGCCAGCACCCAGACTTGGGATTCACCCCTCCACTTT. Translated: CASTQTWDSPLHF.